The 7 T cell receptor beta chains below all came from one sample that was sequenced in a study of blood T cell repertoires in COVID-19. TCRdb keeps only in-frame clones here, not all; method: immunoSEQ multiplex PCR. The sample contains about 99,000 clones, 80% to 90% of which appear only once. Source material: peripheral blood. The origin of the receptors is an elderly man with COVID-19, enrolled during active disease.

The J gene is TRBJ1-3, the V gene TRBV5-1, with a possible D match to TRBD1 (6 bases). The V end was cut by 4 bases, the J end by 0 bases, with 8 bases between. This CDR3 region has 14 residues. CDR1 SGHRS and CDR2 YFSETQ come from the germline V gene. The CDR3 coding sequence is TGCGCCAGCAGCCGGGACAACTCTGGAAACACCATATATTTT. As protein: CASSRDNSGNTIYF.

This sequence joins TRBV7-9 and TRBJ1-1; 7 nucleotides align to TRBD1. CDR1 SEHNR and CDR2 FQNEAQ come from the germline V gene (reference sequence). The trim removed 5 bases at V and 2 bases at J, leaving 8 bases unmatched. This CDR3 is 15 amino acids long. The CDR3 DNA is TGTGCCAGCAGCGGTGGGGACAGCGGTAACACTGAAGCTTTCTTT. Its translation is CASSGGDSGNTEAFF.

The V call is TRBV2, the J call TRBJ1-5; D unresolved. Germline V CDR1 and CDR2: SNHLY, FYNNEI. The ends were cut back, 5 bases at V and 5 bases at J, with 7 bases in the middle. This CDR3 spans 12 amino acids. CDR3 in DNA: TGTGCCAGCAGTATAAATCATCAGCCCCAGCATTTT. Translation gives CASSINHQPQHF.

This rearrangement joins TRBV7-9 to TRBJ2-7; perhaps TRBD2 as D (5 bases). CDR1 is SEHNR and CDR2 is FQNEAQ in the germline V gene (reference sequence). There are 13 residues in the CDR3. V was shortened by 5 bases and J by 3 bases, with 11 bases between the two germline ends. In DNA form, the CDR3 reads TGTGCCAGCAGCCCGTCGGGGAGCTACGAGCAGTACTTC. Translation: CASSPSGSYEQYF.

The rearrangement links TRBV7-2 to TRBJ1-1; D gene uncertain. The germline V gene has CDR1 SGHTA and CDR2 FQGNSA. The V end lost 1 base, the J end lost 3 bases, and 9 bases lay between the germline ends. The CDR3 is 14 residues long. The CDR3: CASSLGGPDTEAFF. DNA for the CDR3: TGTGCCAGCAGCTTAGGAGGCCCAGACACTGAAGCTTTCTTT.

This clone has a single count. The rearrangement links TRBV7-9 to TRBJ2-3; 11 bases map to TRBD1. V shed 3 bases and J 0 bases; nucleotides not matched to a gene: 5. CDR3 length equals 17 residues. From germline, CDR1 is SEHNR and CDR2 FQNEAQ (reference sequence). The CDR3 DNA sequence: TGTGCCAGCAGCTTTTCCGGGACAGGGGGTAGCACAGATACGCAGTATTTT. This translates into CASSFSGTGGSTDTQYF. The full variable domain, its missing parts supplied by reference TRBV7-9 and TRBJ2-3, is DTGVSQNPRHKITKRGQNVTFRCDPISEHNRLYWYRQTLGQGPEFLTYFQNEAQLEKSRLLSDRFSAERPKGSFSTLEIQRTEQGDSAMYLCASSFSGTGGSTDTQYFGPGTRLTVL.

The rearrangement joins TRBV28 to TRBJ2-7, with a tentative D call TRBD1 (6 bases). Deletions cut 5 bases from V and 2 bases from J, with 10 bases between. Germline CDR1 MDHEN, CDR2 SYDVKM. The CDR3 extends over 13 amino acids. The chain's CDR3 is CASSRQEPYEQYF. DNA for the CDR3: TGTGCCAGCAGTCGACAGGAACCCTACGAGCAGTACTTC.